This entry features one T cell receptor beta chain sequence. The CDR3 totals 17 residues. V shed 3 bases, J shed 2 bases, and the junction held 2 bases outside the gene matches. Germline V gives CDR1 SGHAT, CDR2 FQNNGV. This sample is drawn from a study of siplizumab effects on memory and regulatory T cells. Measured with immunoSEQ multiplex PCR; TCRdb has only the in-frame clones, and not every one. Of tens of thousands of clones in the sample, approximately 96% are singletons; the top ten hold 0.025% to 0.035%. A few donor pairs also had unstimulated CD4+ and CD8+ naive and memory subsets sequenced.

The rearrangement links TRBV11-2 to TRBJ2-2, with 14 bases that match TRBD2. Sample: naive CD4+ T cells sorted from blood. The receptor's source is a human donor in good health. The CDR3 nucleotides are TGTGCCAGCAGCTTGACTAGCGGGGGGGTTAACACCGGGGAGCTGTTTTTT. Translation: CASSLTSGGVNTGELFF. Full variable domain (outside the CDR3, taken from reference TRBV11-2 and TRBJ2-2): EAGVAQSPRYKIIEKRQSVAFWCNPISGHATLYWYQQILGQGPKLLIQFQNNGVVDDSQLPKDRFSAERLKGVDSTLKIQPAKLEDSAVYLCASSLTSGGVNTGELFFGEGSRLTVL.